This T cell receptor (beta chain) was identified during a study of T cell responses to AZD1222 COVID-19 vaccine. Overall study findings and caveats: Baseline seropositivity characterized only six AZD1222 recipients. A rise in Spike-specific TCR breadth and depth followed two AZD1222 doses. Clonal diversity was possibly underestimated, and white British individuals and females predominated among donors.

The analysis combined second doses at about 4 or about 12 weeks. Clones were sequenced by immunoSEQ multiplex PCR, and TCRdb holds only the in-frame ones, with some missing. The repertoire holds approximately 150,000 clones, with around 92% as singletons. Notes on this clone: Its target is not known.

V lost 3 bases to trimming and J lost 3 bases, with 11 bases between them. This CDR3 has 14 amino acids. Germline-derived CDR1 and CDR2 are KGHSH and LQKENI. The source was peripheral blood, collected 28 days after the second AZD1222 dose. The chain couples TRBV18 to TRBJ1-2, with D possibly being TRBD1 (5 bases). This TCR derives from an adult who received the AZD1222 COVID-19 vaccine. For the CDR3, the DNA is TGTGCCAGCTCACCGAGAGGGGCGGACTATGGCTACACCTTC. This codes for CASSPRGADYGYTF.